This T cell receptor (beta chain) came from a study of naive and memory T cell subsets. Study-level findings and limits: TCR transcript changes with activation or differentiation may affect this RNA method.

V lost 4 bases and J 8 bases, leaving 14 bases between the germline ends. The CDR3 spans 13 residues. In germline, CDR1 is MGHRA, CDR2 YSYEKL. A UMI-containing oligonucleotide was joined by 3' ligation to the TCR cDNA template. Cells were not sorted; total RNA input targeted roughly 1 to 1000 ng. This clonotype was observed many times. The antigen is undetermined. Ligated cDNA underwent four rounds of PCR with nested alpha and beta constant region primers and SP2. A single record per CDR3 protein comes from TCRdb applying MiXCR to the 5' RACE reads. The sample shows tens of thousands of distinct CDR3 sequences, approximately 4.5% of them seen only once.

V is TRBV4-1 and J is TRBJ1-2; D is perhaps TRBD1 (6 bases). The TCR originated in a female donor in good health. The CDR3 DNA is TGCGCCAGCAGCCTGGGAGGGGGGGGCGGCTACACCTTC. Its protein product is CASSLGGGGGYTF.